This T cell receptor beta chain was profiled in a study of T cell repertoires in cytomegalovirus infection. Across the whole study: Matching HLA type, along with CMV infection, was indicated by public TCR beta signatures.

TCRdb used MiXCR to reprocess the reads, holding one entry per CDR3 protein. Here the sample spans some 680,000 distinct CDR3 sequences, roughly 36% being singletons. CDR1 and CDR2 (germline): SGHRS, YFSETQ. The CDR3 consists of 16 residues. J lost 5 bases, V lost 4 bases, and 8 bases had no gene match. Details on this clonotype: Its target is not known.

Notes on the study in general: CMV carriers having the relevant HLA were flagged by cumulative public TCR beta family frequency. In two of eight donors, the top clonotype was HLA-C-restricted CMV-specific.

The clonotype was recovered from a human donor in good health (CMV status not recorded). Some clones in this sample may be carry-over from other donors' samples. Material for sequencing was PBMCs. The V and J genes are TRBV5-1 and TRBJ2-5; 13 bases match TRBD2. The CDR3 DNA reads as TGCGCCAGCAGCCCGGGACTAGCGGGGATGGGGGAGACCCAGTACTTC. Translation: CASSPGLAGMGETQYF.